This T cell receptor beta chain comes out of a study of blood T cell repertoires in COVID-19. Study as a whole: Whether acute or convalescent, the COVID-19 samples came from the United States, Italy and Spain. Nucleic acid was either cDNA or gDNA, and it came from T cells, B-cell-depleted T cells, or PBMCs.

Profiling relied on immunoSEQ multiplex PCR, and the TCRdb table lists in-frame clones only, not all of them. The sample yields 200,000 to 250,000 clones, roughly four fifths seen once. V was pared by 3 bases and J by 7 bases, with 13 bases between. Germline values: CDR1 MGHRA, CDR2 YSYEKL. The CDR3 runs 14 residues. The receptor's source is a woman between 65 and 79 years old with acute or convalescent COVID-19. The specimen was peripheral blood. J is TRBJ1-5 and V is TRBV4-1; D perhaps matches TRBD1 (5 bases). CDR3 nucleotide sequence: TGCGCCAGCAGCCAGGTAAGGGGTGAGCAGCCCCAGCATTTT. Translation: CASSQVRGEQPQHF.